This TCR beta chain was captured by sequencing in a study of blood T cell repertoires in COVID-19. Germline-derived CDR1 and CDR2 are SGHNT and YYREEE (reference sequence). The junction had 10 bases not matched to a gene; V was cut back by 4 bases and J by 7 bases. CDR3 size: 14 residues. Only in-frame clones appear in the TCRdb table, and some are missing; sequencing was by immunoSEQ multiplex PCR. Of approximately 400,000 clones listed, 89% are singletons. The J gene is TRBJ1-1, the V gene TRBV5-4; 7 positions match TRBD1. This clonotype was sampled from a man between 35 and 55 years old with acute or convalescent COVID-19. Sequences were obtained from peripheral blood. CDR3 bases: TGTGCCAGCAGCCTCCAGGGACAGCCAATTGAAGCTTTCTTT. Residues: CASSLQGQPIEAFF.